This TCR beta chain was identified in a study of blood T cell repertoires in COVID-19. About the study: COVID-19 samples, acute and convalescent, were from the United States, Italy and Spain. PBMCs, B-cell-depleted T cells, or T cells provided the cDNA or gDNA that made up the material.

Per the authors' pipeline: Nucleated cell counts were estimated from reference gene primer amplification. Generated by immunoSEQ multiplex PCR, the TCRdb table keeps only in-frame clones and is missing some. V and J calls plus clone size are reproduced from that table; the DNA served to infer D and trimming. This repertoire shows roughly 250,000 clones, 88% found once; its top ten account for roughly 0.8%. There are 17 residues in the CDR3. Germline CDR1 KGHDR, CDR2 SFDVKD. With 4 bases removed from V and 0 bases from J, the gap between germline ends came to 15 bases. The material sequenced was peripheral blood. This sequence joins TRBV24-1 and TRBJ2-1; no definite D call. This TCR was sampled from a woman in her twenties or thirties with acute or convalescent COVID-19. The CDR3 DNA sequence: TGTGCCACCAGTGACTCACGAGTTGAGAGCTCCTACAATGAGCAGTTCTTC. Translation gives CATSDSRVESSYNEQFF.